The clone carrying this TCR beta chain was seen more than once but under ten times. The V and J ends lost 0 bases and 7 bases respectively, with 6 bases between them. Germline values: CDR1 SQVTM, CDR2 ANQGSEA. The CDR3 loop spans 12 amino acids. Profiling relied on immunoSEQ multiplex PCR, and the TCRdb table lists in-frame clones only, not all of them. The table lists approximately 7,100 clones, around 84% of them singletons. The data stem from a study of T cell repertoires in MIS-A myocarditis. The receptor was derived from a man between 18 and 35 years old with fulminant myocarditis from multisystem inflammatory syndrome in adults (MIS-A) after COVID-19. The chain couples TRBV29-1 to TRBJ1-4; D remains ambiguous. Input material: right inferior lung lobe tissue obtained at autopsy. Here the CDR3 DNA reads TGCAGCGTTGAAGAGGGTGGTGAAAAACTGTTTTTT. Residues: CSVEEGGEKLFF.